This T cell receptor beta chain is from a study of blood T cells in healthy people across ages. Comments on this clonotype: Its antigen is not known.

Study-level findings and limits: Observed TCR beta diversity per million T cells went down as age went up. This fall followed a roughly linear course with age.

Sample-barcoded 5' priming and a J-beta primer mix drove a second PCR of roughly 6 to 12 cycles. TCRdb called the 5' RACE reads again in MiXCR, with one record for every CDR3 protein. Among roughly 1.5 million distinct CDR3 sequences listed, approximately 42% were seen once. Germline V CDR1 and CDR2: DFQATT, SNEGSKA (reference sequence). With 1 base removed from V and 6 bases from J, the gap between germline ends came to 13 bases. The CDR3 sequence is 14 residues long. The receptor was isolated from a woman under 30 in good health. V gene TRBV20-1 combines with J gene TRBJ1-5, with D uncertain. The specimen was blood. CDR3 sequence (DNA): TGCAGTGCTAGAGGTGGCGGGCGGGCTCAGCCCCAGCATTTT. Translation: CSARGGGRAQPQHF.